Listed here is a single T cell receptor (beta chain). Its specificity is unknown. Other DNA variants within this sample encode the same CDR3. The repertoire was sequenced with immunoSEQ multiplex PCR; TCRdb's copy has only in-frame clones and lacks some. The sample includes more than 85,000 clones, 88% of them seen just once. This record belongs to a study of T cell responses to AZD1222 COVID-19 vaccine. Study at large: Combined were second doses at about 4 or about 12 weeks. Study-wide results and limits: When two AZD1222 doses had been given, Spike-specific TCR breadth and depth rose.

The germline V gene encodes CDR1 MNHEY and CDR2 SMNVEV (reference sequence). Trimming cost V 6 bases and J 3 bases; bases outside gene matches: 3. This CDR3 comprises 13 residues. The chain links TRBV27 to TRBJ1-2; TRBD1 matches 8 bases. The receptor comes from an adult in good health. Sample: peripheral blood, taken on day 0 of AZD1222 vaccination. CDR3 loop: CASSLQGDYGYTF. CDR3 nucleotides: TGTGCCAGCAGCCTACAGGGGGACTATGGCTACACCTTC.